The 28 T cell receptor beta chains in this list originate from one sample, sequenced in a study of CD8+CD57+ T cells in acquired aplastic anemia. TCR beta VDJ and CDR3 profiles were obtained from a genomic DNA template. Each CDR3 protein is one row after TCRdb ran MiXCR on the reads. The profile shows around 190,000 distinct CDR3 sequences, approximately 57% of them singletons. Material: sorted CD4+, CD8+, or CD8+CD57+ T cells (not recorded which) from PBMCs. The receptors derive from a human donor in good health.

The J gene is TRBJ2-5, the V gene TRBV19, with D perhaps TRBD2 (6 bases). Germline loops: CDR1 LNHDA, CDR2 SQIVND (reference sequence). This CDR3 has 13 residues. V lost 4 bases and J 5 bases, leaving 11 bases between the germline ends. The DNA of the CDR3 is TGTGCCAGTAGTAACGGGGGAAGGGAGACCCAGTACTTC. As protein: CASSNGGRETQYF.

The chain couples TRBV20-1 to TRBJ2-7, with D perhaps TRBD1 (7 bases). V was clipped by 3 bases and J by 3 bases, with 12 bases between them. The CDR3 loop spans 13 amino acids. The V gene's germline CDR1 is DFQATT and CDR2 SNEGSKA (reference sequence). The CDR3 loop is CSARGRGDYEQYF. Here the CDR3 DNA reads TGCAGTGCTAGGGGCAGGGGGGACTACGAGCAGTACTTC.

Of note for this clonotype: Germline is not matched at one junction end, which may reflect a read error. The CDR3 is CASSQGGDNSPPHF. The CDR3 bases are TGTGCCAGCAGCCAAGGAGGGGATAATTCACCCCCCCACTTT. The rearrangement joins TRBV7-3 to TRBJ1-6, with D possibly matching TRBD1 (5 bases). The CDR3 length is 14 residues. The germline CDR1 and CDR2 sequences are SGHTA and FQGTGA.

The chain carries TRBV7-6 and TRBJ2-3, with 8 bases that match TRBD2. Trimming at V came to 5 bases and at J to 11 bases, leaving 12 bases not matched to a gene. Germline lookup yields CDR1 SGHVS and CDR2 FNYEAQ. This CDR3 contains 14 residues. The CDR3: CASSTGGSYNEQYF. CDR3 DNA sequence: TGTGCCAGCAGCACGGGAGGGTCCTACAATGAGCAGTATTTT.

The V and J genes are TRBV7-9 and TRBJ2-7, with D possibly matching TRBD1 (5 bases). With 0 bases removed from V and 0 bases from J, the gap between germline ends came to 6 bases. The length of the CDR3 is 14 residues. Germline assignment: CDR1 SEHNR and CDR2 FQNEAQ (reference sequence). The CDR3 spells CASSLAQASYEQYF. The CDR3 DNA reads as TGTGCCAGCAGCTTAGCACAGGCCTCCTACGAGCAGTACTTC.

The V and J genes are TRBV10-2 and TRBJ1-4; D is ambiguous. The CDR3 consists of 16 residues. Trimming removed 2 bases at V and 5 bases at J, with 15 bases between. Germline assignment: CDR1 WSHSY and CDR2 SAAADI. The CDR3 is CASSEGVVTKNEKLFF. Here the CDR3 DNA reads TGCGCCAGCAGTGAGGGCGTGGTGACAAAAAATGAAAAACTGTTTTTT.

V usage is TRBV7-8 and J usage is TRBJ1-1; possibly TRBD1 for D (6 bases). The CDR3 length is 16 residues. Germline-derived CDR1 and CDR2 are SGHVS and FQNEAQ. V lost 5 bases and J lost 0, with 16 bases in between. The CDR3 sequence is CASSPEGGQLNTEAFF. CDR3 DNA sequence: TGTGCCAGCAGCCCAGAGGGGGGGCAGCTGAACACTGAAGCTTTCTTT.

This chain links TRBV10-3 with TRBJ1-1, with no clear D. The CDR3 is 12 residues long. Germline V CDR1 and CDR2: ENHRY, SYGVKD. Trimming removed 11 bases from V and 1 base from J, with 11 bases in between. CDR3 region: CASSPKNTEAFF. The CDR3 DNA follows: TGTGCCTCAAGTCCCAAGAACACTGAAGCTTTCTTT.

This clonotype was detected only once. The J gene is TRBJ1-2, the V gene TRBV7-9, with a weak D call TRBD1 (6 bases). V was pared by 3 bases and J by 3 bases, with 11 bases between. Germline CDR1 and CDR2: SEHNR and FQNEAQ (reference sequence). CDR3 length: 14 amino acids. CDR3 sequence reads: CASSFSGGDYGYTF. CDR3 DNA sequence: TGTGCCAGCAGCTTTTCGGGGGGCGACTATGGCTACACCTTC.

This clonotype was picked up a small number of times. The genes are TRBV10-2 and TRBJ1-1; 8 bases fit TRBD1. The CDR3 contains 12 residues. CDR1 is WSHSY and CDR2 is SAAADI in the germline V gene. V dropped 10 bases and J dropped 5; count of bases not matched to a gene: 6. CDR3 protein: CAIGQGGTEAFF. The CDR3 DNA is TGCGCCATCGGACAGGGCGGGACTGAAGCTTTCTTT.

The chain joins TRBV6-5 to TRBJ2-3; D possibly matches TRBD1 or TRBD2 (7 bases each). The CDR3 covers 16 residues. Trimming pared 5 bases from V and 4 bases from J, leaving 19 bases between. CDR1 is MNHEY and CDR2 is SVGAGI in the germline V gene. In DNA form, the CDR3 reads TGTGCCAGCAGTCAAACTTCAGGGGGGGGCGCAGATACGCAGTATTTT. Protein product: CASSQTSGGGADTQYF.

The V call is TRBV20-1, the J call TRBJ2-6; possibly TRBD1 or TRBD2 for D (6 bases each). Germline CDR1 DFQATT, CDR2 SNEGSKA (reference sequence). Trimming left V 0 bases short and J 9 bases short, with 24 bases between. The CDR3 contains 18 residues. The DNA for the CDR3 is TGCAGTGCTAGAGATCGGGGGCTAATAGTAAGGTATGGCAACGTCCTGACTTTC. Translating gives CSARDRGLIVRYGNVLTF.

This clonotype was seen at least ten times. The chain couples TRBV7-9 to TRBJ2-3, with 7 nucleotides matching TRBD2. Germline V gene data show CDR1 as SEHNR and CDR2 as FQNEAQ (reference sequence). This CDR3 is 15 amino acids long. V gave up 5 bases and J gave up 2 bases; unmatched junction bases: 7. Here the CDR3 DNA reads TGTGCCAGCAGCGGGGGGGGGACTGACACAGATACGCAGTATTTT. Translated: CASSGGGTDTDTQYF.

The CDR3 nucleotides are TGTGCCAGTATACCGCCAAGTATCGTCCATTACGAGCAGTACTTC. It translates to CASIPPSIVHYEQYF. V and J are TRBV19 and TRBJ2-7; D uncertain. Per the germline V gene, CDR1 is LNHDA and CDR2 is SQIVND (reference sequence). V dropped 7 bases and J dropped 4 bases, with 20 bases sitting between them. This CDR3 comprises 15 residues.

This clonotype was recorded many times. The rearrangement uses TRBV10-1 and TRBJ2-3; no definite D call. Germline V CDR1 and CDR2: WNHNN, SYGVQD (reference sequence). This CDR3 comprises 15 residues. V gave up 7 bases and J gave up 2 bases, with 16 bases separating them. The CDR3 DNA sequence: TGCGCCAGCACTCTAAGCTGGCAACTCACAGATACGCAGTATTTT. Translation: CASTLSWQLTDTQYF.

The chain is built from TRBV2 and TRBJ2-7, with TRBD1 matching 7 bases. CDR1 is SNHLY, CDR2 FYNNEI, per germline. Germline trimming cut 9 bases from V and 5 bases from J; bases unmatched to any gene: 13. This CDR3 is built from 14 residues. For the CDR3, the DNA is TGTGCCAGTAATCCCGGGACAGAAGATAACGAGCAGTACTTC. This encodes CASNPGTEDNEQYF.

The chain has TRBV29-1 and TRBJ2-7; the D gene is possibly TRBD2 (5 bases). The CDR3 runs 13 residues. V was cut by 3 bases and J by 2 bases, with 11 bases left in between. Germline CDR1 and CDR2: SQVTM and ANQGSEA. CDR3 region: CSVEDREAYEQYF. As DNA, the CDR3 is TGCAGCGTTGAGGATCGGGAAGCCTACGAGCAGTACTTC.

In its sample, this clonotype was seen many times. The genes are TRBV2 and TRBJ2-2, with D possibly TRBD2 on 5 matching bases. With 6 bases removed from V and 6 bases from J, the gap between germline ends came to 8 bases. This CDR3 comprises 12 residues. Germline CDR1 and CDR2: SNHLY and FYNNEI. For the CDR3, the DNA is TGTGCCAGCAGCGATAGCGCCGGGGAGCTGTTTTTT. This codes for CASSDSAGELFF. Variable domain in full (rest from reference TRBV2 and TRBJ2-2): EPEVTQTPSHQVTQMGQEVILRCVPISNHLYFYWYRQILGQKVEFLVSFYNNEISEKSEIFDDQFSVERPDGSNFTLKIRSTKLEDSAMYFCASSDSAGELFFGEGSRLTVL.

V and J are TRBV20-1 and TRBJ2-3, with TRBD1 as a possible D gene (5 bases). The V gene's germline CDR1 is DFQATT and CDR2 SNEGSKA (reference sequence). Deletions cut 2 bases from V and 1 base from J, with 13 bases between. CDR3 length equals 15 residues. In DNA form, the CDR3 reads TGCAGTGCTAGACTCGGGCAGGGCGGCACAGATACGCAGTATTTT. Protein product: CSARLGQGGTDTQYF.

The rearrangement joins TRBV10-3 to TRBJ1-4; TRBD1 is a possible D gene (6 bases). From germline, CDR1 is ENHRY and CDR2 SYGVKD. V was pared by 5 bases and J by 10 bases, with 14 bases between. The CDR3 has 13 amino acids. CDR3 region: CAISKDLGGKLFF. CDR3 sequence (DNA): TGTGCCATCAGTAAGGACCTAGGGGGAAAACTGTTTTTT.

In the case of this clonotype: The final CDR3 position lacks the conserved phenylalanine or tryptophan, pointing to a likely read error. It is unclear where the CDR3 begins or ends on the DNA, so no DNA is shown, and the CDR3 is as TCRdb lists it. The J gene is TRBJ2-1, the V gene TRBV2; TRBD2 is taken as the D call from the table, unchecked against the DNA. The germline gives CDR1 SNHLY, CDR2 FYNNEI. The CDR3 is made up of 17 amino acids, end residues included. Here the CDR3 reads CASSEEPRGLLAGGGSY.

A few counts support this clonotype. The chain has TRBV6-5 and TRBJ1-1; D not certain. The germline V and J ends were trimmed by 5 bases and 4 bases, with 11 bases remaining between them. CDR3 length equals 13 residues. From germline, CDR1 is MNHEY and CDR2 SVGAGI. The DNA for the CDR3 is TGTGCCAGCAGTCCAGGTCACTCCACTGAAGCTTTCTTT. Translating it yields CASSPGHSTEAFF.

The chain recombines TRBV7-6 with TRBJ2-7; 10 nucleotides match TRBD1. Germline V gives CDR1 SGHVS, CDR2 FNYEAQ. Unmatched junction bases numbered 5, after V lost 3 bases and J lost 3 bases. The CDR3 totals 15 residues. The CDR3 loop reads CASSFPGQGIYEQYF. Written as DNA, the CDR3 is TGTGCCAGCAGCTTTCCGGGACAGGGGATCTACGAGCAGTACTTC. The full variable domain, rest sourced from reference TRBV7-6 and TRBJ2-7, is GAGVSQSPRYKVTKRGQDVALRCDPISGHVSLYWYRQALGQGPEFLTYFNYEAQQDKSGLPNDRFSAERPEGSISTLTIQRTEQRDSAMYRCASSFPGQGIYEQYFGPGTRLTVT.

The rearrangement uses TRBV19 and TRBJ2-1; 11 nucleotides agree with TRBD1. Germline assignment: CDR1 LNHDA and CDR2 SQIVND (reference sequence). Trimming cost V 1 base and J 8 bases; bases outside gene matches: 4. The CDR3 has 15 amino acids. CDR3 sequence: CASSIAGQGVDEQFF. In nucleotides, the CDR3 is TGTGCCAGTAGTATAGCGGGACAGGGGGTGGATGAGCAGTTCTTC.

Note on this clonotype: One end of the junction is discordant with germline, which a read error may explain. The rearrangement joins TRBV24-1 to TRBJ2-5; 12 nucleotides line up with TRBD1. The germline CDR1 and CDR2 sequences are KGHDR and SFDVKD. The CDR3 runs to 19 residues. The CDR3 loop reads CATSDFTGTGGTTQGTQYF. In DNA form, the CDR3 reads TGTGCCACCAGTGATTTCACCGGGACAGGGGGCACGACGCAAGGGACCCAGTACTTC.

For this clonotype: The junction shows a germline mismatch at one end, possibly a read error. The chain has TRBV2 and TRBJ1-6; no clear D. Germline V gene sequence: CDR1 SNHLY, CDR2 FYNNEI. This CDR3 is built from 17 residues. CDR3 DNA sequence: TGTGCCAGCAGTGAAAGGGCCAGCCTCTCATTTAATTCACCCCTCCACTTC. Its translation: CASSERASLSFNSPLHF. Using reference TRBV2 and TRBJ1-6 for the parts outside the CDR3, the full variable domain is EPEVTQTPSHQVTQMGQEVILRCVPISNHLYFYWYRQILGQKVEFLVSFYNNEISEKSEIFDDQFSVERPDGSNFTLKIRSTKLEDSAMYFCASSERASLSFNSPLHFGNGTRLTVT.

The CDR3 spells CASKEGSANTEAFF. The DNA for the CDR3 is TGCGCCAGCAAGGAAGGGAGTGCGAACACTGAAGCTTTCTTT. The chain couples TRBV10-2 to TRBJ1-1; D not resolved. The V and J ends lost 7 bases and 1 base respectively, with 13 bases between them. CDR1 and CDR2 from the germline V gene are WSHSY and SAAADI. The CDR3 is made up of 14 amino acids.

As regards this clonotype: A much larger clone sits a single nucleotide away, making a read error possible. V gene TRBV6-1 combines with J gene TRBJ2-3; tentative D call: TRBD2 (5 bases). This CDR3 contains 15 residues. CDR1 is MNHNS, CDR2 SASEGT, per germline. The CDR3 region is CASSELRVQSDTLYF. Here the CDR3 DNA reads TGTGCCAGCAGTGAACTGCGGGTACAGTCAGATACGCTGTATTTT.